This T cell receptor (beta chain) was captured by sequencing in a study of shared clonotypes between healthy human individuals. General study points: Four donors shared around 5% of their naive CD4 clonotypes. Compared with clonotypes that all four donors shared, non-shared clonotypes had lower generation probabilities. Rarefaction showed sorted-subset sequencing was incomplete despite large depth.

Germline CDR1 and CDR2: PRHDT and FYEKMQ (reference sequence). This CDR3 region has 15 residues. Trimming took off 7 bases at V and 5 bases at J, with 17 bases between the two ends. The data were produced by immunoSEQ multiplex PCR, yet TCRdb's version contains in-frame clones alone and is incomplete. The repertoire includes roughly 1,800,000 clones, just under 95% of them detected once, and around 1% sits in the top ten. For this clone: The antigen remains unidentified.

The naive CD8 subset, CD45RO-negative cells positively selected for CCR7, excluded terminally differentiated effector memory CD45RA+ cells. The rearrangement links TRBV13 to TRBJ1-4; D might be TRBD1 (5 bases). The source is a young man in good health. Source material: naive CD8+ T cells sorted from blood. The CDR3 region is CASTLTGLSNEKLFF. In DNA, the CDR3 is TGTGCCAGCACCCTAACGGGACTCTCGAATGAAAAACTGTTTTTT.